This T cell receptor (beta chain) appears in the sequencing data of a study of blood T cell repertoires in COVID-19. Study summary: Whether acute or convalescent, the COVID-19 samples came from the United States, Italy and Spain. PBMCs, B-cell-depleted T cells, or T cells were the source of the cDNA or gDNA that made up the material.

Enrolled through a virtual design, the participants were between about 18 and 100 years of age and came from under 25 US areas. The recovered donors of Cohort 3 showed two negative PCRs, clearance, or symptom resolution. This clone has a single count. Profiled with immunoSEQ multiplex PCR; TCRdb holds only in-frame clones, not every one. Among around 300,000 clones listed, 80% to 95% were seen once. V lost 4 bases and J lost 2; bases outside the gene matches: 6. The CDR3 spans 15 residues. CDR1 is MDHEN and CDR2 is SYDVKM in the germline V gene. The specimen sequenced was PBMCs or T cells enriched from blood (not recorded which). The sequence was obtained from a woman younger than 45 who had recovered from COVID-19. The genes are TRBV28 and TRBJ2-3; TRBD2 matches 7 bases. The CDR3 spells CASSYAGADTDTQYF. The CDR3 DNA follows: TGTGCCAGCAGTTACGCGGGAGCGGACACAGATACGCAGTATTTT.